Below, 27 T cell receptor beta chains from the same sample are listed, as sequenced in a study of Ad26.COV2.S vaccination and SARS-CoV-2 variants. Measured with immunoSEQ multiplex PCR; TCRdb has only the in-frame clones, and not every one. The repertoire holds roughly 700,000 clones, with 70% to 90% as singletons. Treatment defined: 15 to 20 received Ad26.COV2.S at low or high dose, single or two shots; 5 received placebo; per-sample allocation not given. Sampling happened 63 days after the first vaccine or placebo injection. Sequenced material: peripheral blood, taken in a trial of Ad26.COV2.S vaccine versus placebo. The origin of the receptors is a person aged 18 to 59 who received the Ad26.COV2.S COVID-19 vaccine or a placebo.

The V gene is TRBV6-1, the J gene TRBJ2-7; D perhaps matches TRBD1 (5 bases). Germline-derived CDR1 and CDR2 are MNHNS and SASEGT. The CDR3 has 14 amino acids. The V end lost 2 bases, the J end lost 2 bases, and 10 bases lay between the germline ends. The CDR3 is CASSERRGTYEQYF. In nucleotides, the CDR3 is TGTGCCAGCAGTGAAAGAAGGGGCACCTACGAGCAGTACTTC.

The V gene is TRBV9, the J gene TRBJ2-1, with a tentative D call TRBD2 (6 bases). V was pared by 0 bases and J by 7 bases, with 14 bases between. This CDR3 is 15 amino acids long. Per the germline V gene, CDR1 is SGDLS and CDR2 is YYNGEE. This CDR3 reads CASSVEAGPSNEQFF. The CDR3 nucleotides read TGTGCCAGCAGCGTAGAGGCGGGACCCTCTAATGAGCAGTTCTTC.

This clone has a handful of counts. The chain employs TRBV4-2 and TRBJ2-7, with D uncertain. The CDR3 runs to 14 residues. The germline V gene has CDR1 LGHNA and CDR2 YNFKEQ. V dropped 0 bases and J dropped 4 bases, with 10 bases sitting between them. The CDR3 loop reads CASSQDLKKYEQYF. As DNA, the CDR3 is TGTGCCAGCAGCCAAGATCTTAAGAAATACGAGCAGTACTTC.

The genes are TRBV5-4 and TRBJ1-3; no clear D gene. Germline V lookup: CDR1 SGHNT, CDR2 YYREEE (reference sequence). The ends were cut back, 1 base at V and 0 bases at J, with 20 bases in the middle. The CDR3 length is 19 residues. CDR3 in amino acids: CASSLNLAAGRISGNTIYF. CDR3 in DNA: TGTGCCAGCAGCTTGAACCTAGCCGCAGGCAGGATCTCTGGAAACACCATATATTTT.

The chain uses TRBV18 and TRBJ2-5, with 8 bases matching TRBD1. The V gene end was trimmed by 5 bases and the J gene end by 7 bases; junction bases not matched to a gene: 9. The CDR3 has 14 amino acids. CDR1 KGHSH and CDR2 LQKENI come from the germline V gene. Here the CDR3 reads CASSSDRGSGTQYF. Written as DNA, the CDR3 is TGTGCCAGCTCATCTGACAGGGGCTCTGGGACCCAGTACTTC.

This rearrangement joins TRBV7-2 to TRBJ2-2; 10 bases are a match to TRBD2. This CDR3 is 16 amino acids long. J was trimmed by 3 bases and V by 6 bases; bases with no gene match: 7. Per germline, CDR1 SGHTA and CDR2 FQGNSA. CDR3 amino acids: CASRYSGGADTGELFF. CDR3 coding DNA: TGTGCCAGCAGATACAGCGGGGGGGCGGACACCGGGGAGCTGTTTTTT. The entire variable domain, with the rest obtained from reference TRBV7-2 and TRBJ2-2, is as follows: GAGVSQSPSNKVTEKGKDVELRCDPISGHTALYWYRQSLGQGLEFLIYFQGNSAPDKSGLPSDRFSAERTGGSVSTLTIQRTQQEDSAVYLCASRYSGGADTGELFFGEGSRLTVL.

The chain couples TRBV30 to TRBJ2-2, with D perhaps TRBD2 (5 bases). The CDR3 is 12 residues long. Trimming left V 1 base short and J 7 bases short, with 7 bases between. Germline CDR1 GTSNPN, CDR2 SVGIG (reference sequence). Here the CDR3 reads CAWSAGVGELFF. CDR3 in DNA: TGTGCCTGGAGTGCCGGGGTCGGGGAGCTGTTTTTT.

The chain links TRBV5-1 to TRBJ2-1; no reliable D call. V lost 1 base and J 0 bases, leaving 11 bases between the germline ends. From germline, CDR1 is SGHRS and CDR2 YFSETQ. The CDR3 contains 16 residues. DNA for the CDR3: TGCGCCAGCAGCTTGATAGGCCCGAGCTCCTACAATGAGCAGTTCTTC. It is translated as CASSLIGPSSYNEQFF.

This chain's CDR3 is CASSSSGGPGELFF. CDR3 DNA: TGTGCCAGCAGCTCAAGTGGGGGCCCCGGGGAGCTGTTTTTT. The V gene is TRBV3-1 (or the pseudogene TRBV3-2), the J gene TRBJ2-2; D possibly corresponds to TRBD1 (6 bases). This CDR3 has 14 residues. V gave up 5 bases and J gave up 6 bases, with 13 bases separating them. The V gene's germline CDR1 is LGHDT and CDR2 YNNKEL (reference sequence).

The chain joins TRBV6-5 to TRBJ1-2, with 7 bases aligning to TRBD1. Germline V gene data show CDR1 as MNHEY and CDR2 as SVGAGI. The CDR3 length is 13 residues. V lost 6 bases and J lost 8; bases outside the gene matches: 9. CDR3 region: CASSHGGTVGYTF. The CDR3 DNA sequence: TGTGCCAGCAGCCATGGGGGGACAGTGGGCTACACCTTC.

This sequence joins TRBV7-2 and TRBJ2-2; TRBD1 matches at 7 bases. This CDR3 spans 16 amino acids. Looked up from germline, CDR1 is SGHTA and CDR2 is FQGNSA. The V gene end was trimmed by 5 bases and the J gene end by 2 bases; junction bases not matched to a gene: 8. Here the CDR3 reads CASSPPQGSNTGELFF. The CDR3, as DNA: TGTGCCAGCAGCCCCCCACAGGGGTCCAACACCGGGGAGCTGTTTTTT.

This chain connects TRBV16 to TRBJ2-2, with D possibly being TRBD1 or TRBD2 (5 bases each). The germline V gene has CDR1 KGHSY and CDR2 FQNENV. This CDR3 comprises 15 residues. V gave up 2 bases and J gave up 3 bases, with 10 bases separating them. DNA of the CDR3: TGTGCCAGCAGCCAACGAGGGGTGGACACCGGGGAGCTGTTTTTT. Its translation: CASSQRGVDTGELFF.

V gene TRBV5-5 combines with J gene TRBJ2-3; 7 bases map to TRBD1. CDR3 size: 13 residues. Germline trimming cut 4 bases from V and 5 bases from J; bases unmatched to any gene: 4. The V gene's germline CDR1 is SGHKS and CDR2 YYEKEE (reference sequence). The CDR3 DNA reads TGTGCCAGCAGCCCCCACAGGGGAGATACGCAGTATTTT. Translation: CASSPHRGDTQYF.

The chain couples TRBV4-2 to TRBJ1-3; 11 nucleotides agree with TRBD1. The length of the CDR3 is 14 residues. Germline V gene data show CDR1 as LGHNA and CDR2 as YNFKEQ. With 3 bases clipped from V and 7 bases from J, the junction kept 2 bases outside the gene matches. The CDR3 bases are TGTGCCAGCAGCCAGCGGGACAGGGGGAACACCATATATTTT. It encodes CASSQRDRGNTIYF.

The CDR3 nucleotides are TGTGCCAGCAGCTTGGGTGGACGGCCCTACGAGCAGTACTTC. It is translated as CASSLGGRPYEQYF. V gene TRBV11-1 combines with J gene TRBJ2-7, with unresolved D. This CDR3 has 14 residues. V lost 3 bases and J lost 2, with 11 bases in between. Germline loops: CDR1 SGHAT, CDR2 FQDESV (reference sequence).

The rearrangement joins TRBV5-4 to TRBJ2-3, with TRBD1 as a possible D gene (6 bases). The CDR3 is 16 residues long. Trimming removed 0 bases from V and 2 bases from J, with 13 bases in between. Germline V gene data show CDR1 as SGHNT and CDR2 as YYREEE (reference sequence). The CDR3: CASSLGLQGFTDTQYF. The CDR3 coding sequence is TGTGCCAGCAGCTTGGGCCTACAGGGATTCACAGATACGCAGTATTTT.

This sequence joins TRBV7-9 and TRBJ2-5; D may match TRBD1 or TRBD2 (5 bases each). The CDR3 is 16 residues long. From germline, CDR1 is SEHNR and CDR2 FQNEAQ (reference sequence). V was pared by 3 bases and J by 1 base, with 15 bases between. CDR3 bases: TGTGCCAGCAGCTTTACTTCGGGACCCATCCAAGAGACCCAGTACTTC. Translated: CASSFTSGPIQETQYF.

This chain joins TRBV19 and TRBJ2-3; D remains unclear. This CDR3 contains 14 residues. Germline CDR1 LNHDA, CDR2 SQIVND (reference sequence). Trimming shortened V by 10 bases and J by 0 bases, and 14 bases separated the two germline ends. The CDR3 DNA reads TGTGCCACGCGACTCAGGACCAGCACAGATACGCAGTATTTT. Amino acid sequence: CATRLRTSTDTQYF.

In this sample, this clone turned up once. V and J are TRBV30 and TRBJ2-7; D may be TRBD1 (6 bases). The V end was cut by 3 bases, the J end by 0 bases, with 9 bases between. This CDR3 contains 13 residues. Germline CDR1 GTSNPN, CDR2 SVGIG (reference sequence). The CDR3 region is CAWSRTDSYEQYF. CDR3 bases: TGTGCCTGGAGCCGGACAGACTCCTACGAGCAGTACTTC.

In this sample, this clone turned up once. This chain uses TRBV4-3 with TRBJ2-1; possible D gene TRBD2, 5 bases. Trimming cost V 4 bases and J 6 bases, with 10 bases left between them. The CDR3 is 13 amino acids. In germline, CDR1 is LGHNA, CDR2 YSLEER. The CDR3 DNA follows: TGCGCCAGCAGCCCGGGAACCCCCAATGAGCAGTTCTTC. The encoded protein is CASSPGTPNEQFF.

The chain couples TRBV3-1 (or the pseudogene TRBV3-2) to TRBJ2-2, with D maybe TRBD2 (6 bases). CDR1 is LGHDT, CDR2 YNNKEL, per germline (reference sequence). V was pared by 0 bases and J by 1 base, with 12 bases between. This CDR3 has 17 amino acids. CDR3 residues: CASSQERGPWNTGELFF. Here the CDR3 DNA reads TGTGCCAGCAGCCAAGAGCGGGGTCCGTGGAACACCGGGGAGCTGTTTTTT.

The count of this clone is one. The rearrangement joins TRBV18 to TRBJ2-3, with TRBD1 identical over 8 bases. Unmatched junction bases numbered 9, after V lost 2 bases and J lost 5 bases. CDR1 is KGHSH, CDR2 LQKENI, per germline. This CDR3 is 16 amino acids long. The CDR3: CASSPSRTGFGDTQYF. The CDR3 DNA sequence: TGTGCCAGCTCACCAAGTAGGACAGGGTTCGGAGATACGCAGTATTTT.

The CDR3 DNA reads TGTGCCAGCAGTTACTCGGGGAGCGGGAGGGCCGCGGAGACCCAGTACTTC. Translation: CASSYSGSGRAAETQYF. J is TRBJ2-5 and V is TRBV6-2 or TRBV6-3; 10 bases are shared with TRBD2. Germline CDR1 MNHEY, CDR2 SVGEGT. The CDR3 length is 17 residues. V trimming: 0 bases; J trimming: 5 bases; junction bases outside the gene matches: 9.

The table lists this clone with a few counts. The chain uses TRBV29-1 and TRBJ1-2, with 8 bases aligning to TRBD1. The CDR3 sequence is 12 residues long. J lost 7 bases, V lost 4 bases, and 5 bases had no gene match. Looked up from germline, CDR1 is SQVTM and CDR2 is ANQGSEA. The CDR3 nucleotides read TGCAGCGTTGGTCGGCAGGGGGCTGGCTACACCTTC. Protein: CSVGRQGAGYTF.

This clone was seen a single time. The genes are TRBV15 and TRBJ2-1; TRBD2 matches 14 bases. V shed 5 bases, J shed 2 bases, and the junction held 8 bases outside the gene matches. CDR1 is LNHNV and CDR2 is YYDKDF in the germline V gene (reference sequence). The CDR3 contains 18 residues. DNA of the CDR3: TGTGCCACCAGCGAGGGACTAGCGGGGGCTCGCCCCTACAATGAGCAGTTCTTC. Its translation is CATSEGLAGARPYNEQFF.

The chain has TRBV18 and TRBJ2-7, with 10 bases that match TRBD2. This CDR3 is built from 17 residues. J gave up 7 bases and V 6 bases, and 18 bases lay outside the gene matches. The germline V gene has CDR1 KGHSH and CDR2 LQKENI. DNA of the CDR3: TGTGCCAGCTCCCCCCGTTGGAGCGGGAGGGGCTCGAGAGAGCAGTACTTC. It specifies CASSPRWSGRGSREQYF.

In its sample, this clone was seen once. The rearrangement uses TRBV5-1 and TRBJ2-1; TRBD2 aligns across 12 bases. Germline CDR1 SGHRS, CDR2 YFSETQ. There are 14 residues in the CDR3. J was trimmed by 8 bases and V by 8 bases; bases with no gene match: 8. Here the CDR3 reads CASELAGGRDEQFF. The CDR3 bases are TGCGCCAGTGAACTAGCGGGAGGTCGAGATGAGCAGTTCTTC. The variable domain in full, completed from reference TRBV5-1 and TRBJ2-1, reads KAGVTQTPRYLIKTRGQQVTLSCSPISGHRSVSWYQQTPGQGLQFLFEYFSETQRNKGNFPGRFSGRQFSNSRSEMNVSTLELGDSALYLCASELAGGRDEQFFGPGTRLTVL.